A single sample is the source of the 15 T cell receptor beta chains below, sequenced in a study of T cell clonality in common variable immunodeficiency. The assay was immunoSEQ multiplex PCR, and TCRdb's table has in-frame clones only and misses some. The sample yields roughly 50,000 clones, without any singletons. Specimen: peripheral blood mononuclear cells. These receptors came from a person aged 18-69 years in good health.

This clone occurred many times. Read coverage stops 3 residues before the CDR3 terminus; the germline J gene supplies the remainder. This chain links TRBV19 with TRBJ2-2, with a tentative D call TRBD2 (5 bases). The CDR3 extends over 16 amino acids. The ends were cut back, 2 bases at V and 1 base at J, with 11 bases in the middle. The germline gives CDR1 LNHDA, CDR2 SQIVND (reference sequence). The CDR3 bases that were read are TGTGCCAGTAGTATAACAGCGGAGAAGAACACCGGGGAG. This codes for CASSITAEKNTGE. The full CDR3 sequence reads CASSITAEKNTGELFF.

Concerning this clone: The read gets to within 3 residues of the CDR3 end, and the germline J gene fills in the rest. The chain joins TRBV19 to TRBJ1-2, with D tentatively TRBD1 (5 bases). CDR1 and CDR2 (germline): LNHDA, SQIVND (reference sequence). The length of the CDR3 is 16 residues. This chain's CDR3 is CASSIKGLAGRETYTF. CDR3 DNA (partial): TGTGCCAGTAGTATCAAGGGACTAGCGGGACGGGAGACC.

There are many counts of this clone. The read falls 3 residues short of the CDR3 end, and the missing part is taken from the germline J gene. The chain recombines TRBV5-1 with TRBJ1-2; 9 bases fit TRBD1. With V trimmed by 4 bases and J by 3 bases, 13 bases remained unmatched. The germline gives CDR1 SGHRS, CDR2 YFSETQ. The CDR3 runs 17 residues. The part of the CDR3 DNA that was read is TGCGCCAGCAGCGGGGGACAGGGCCTGGGCTCCTACTATGGC. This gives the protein CASSGGQGLGSYYG. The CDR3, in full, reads CASSGGQGLGSYYGYTF.

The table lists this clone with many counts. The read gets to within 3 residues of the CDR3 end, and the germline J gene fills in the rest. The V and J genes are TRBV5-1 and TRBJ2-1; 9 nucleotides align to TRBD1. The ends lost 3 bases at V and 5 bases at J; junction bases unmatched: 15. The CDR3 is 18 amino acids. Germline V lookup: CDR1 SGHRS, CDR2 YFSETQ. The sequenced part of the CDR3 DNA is TGCGCCAGCAGCTGGACGGGGGGCCGGGACAGGGATAACAATGAG. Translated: CASSWTGGRDRDNNE. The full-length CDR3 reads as CASSWTGGRDRDNNEQFF.

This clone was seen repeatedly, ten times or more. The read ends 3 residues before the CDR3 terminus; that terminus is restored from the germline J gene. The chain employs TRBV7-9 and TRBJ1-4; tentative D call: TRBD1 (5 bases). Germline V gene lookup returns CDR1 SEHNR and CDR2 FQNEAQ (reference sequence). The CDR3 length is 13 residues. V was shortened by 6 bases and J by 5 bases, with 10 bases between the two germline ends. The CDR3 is CASSGGLNEKLFF. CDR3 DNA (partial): TGTGCCAGCAGTGGGGGGTTAAATGAAAAA.

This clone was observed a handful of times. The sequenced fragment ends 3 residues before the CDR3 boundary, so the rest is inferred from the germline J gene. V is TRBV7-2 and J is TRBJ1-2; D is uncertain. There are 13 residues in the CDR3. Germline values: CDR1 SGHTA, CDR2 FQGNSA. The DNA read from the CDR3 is TGTGCCAGCAGCTTAGCGGGCACGTACGAC. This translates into CASSLAGTYD. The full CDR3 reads CASSLAGTYDYTF.

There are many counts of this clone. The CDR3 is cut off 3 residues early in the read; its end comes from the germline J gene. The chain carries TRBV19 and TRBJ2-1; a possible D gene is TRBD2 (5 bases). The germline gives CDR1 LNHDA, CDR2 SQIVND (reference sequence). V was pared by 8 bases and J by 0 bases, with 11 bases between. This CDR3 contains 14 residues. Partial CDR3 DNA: TGTGCCAGTTTGGCGGGTTCCTCCTACAATGAG. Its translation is CASLAGSSYNE. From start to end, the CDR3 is CASLAGSSYNEQFF.

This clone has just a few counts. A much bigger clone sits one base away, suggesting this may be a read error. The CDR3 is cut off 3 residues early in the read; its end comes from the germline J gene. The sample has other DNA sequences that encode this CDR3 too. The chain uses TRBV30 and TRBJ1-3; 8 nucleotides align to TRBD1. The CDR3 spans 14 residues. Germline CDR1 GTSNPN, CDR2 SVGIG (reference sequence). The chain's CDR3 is CAWSTGGSGNTIYF. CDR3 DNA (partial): TGTGCCTGGAGTACAGGGGGATCTGGAAACACT.

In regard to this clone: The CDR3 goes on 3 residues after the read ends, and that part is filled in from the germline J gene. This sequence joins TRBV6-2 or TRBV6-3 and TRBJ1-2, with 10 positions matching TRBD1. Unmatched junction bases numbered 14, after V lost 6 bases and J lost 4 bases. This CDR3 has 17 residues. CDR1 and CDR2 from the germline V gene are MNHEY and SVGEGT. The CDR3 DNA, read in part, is TGTGCCAGCAGCCGGGACAGGGGCCCCCAAGGTGGCTATGGC. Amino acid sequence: CASSRDRGPQGGYG. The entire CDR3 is CASSRDRGPQGGYGYTF.

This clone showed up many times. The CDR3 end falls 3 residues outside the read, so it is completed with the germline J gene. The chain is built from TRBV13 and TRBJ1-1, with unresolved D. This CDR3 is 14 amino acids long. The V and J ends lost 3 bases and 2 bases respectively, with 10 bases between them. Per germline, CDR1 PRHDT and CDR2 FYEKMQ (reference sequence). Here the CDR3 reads CASSFLSTNTEAFF. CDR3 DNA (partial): TGTGCCAGCAGCTTTCTGTCAACAAACACTGAA.

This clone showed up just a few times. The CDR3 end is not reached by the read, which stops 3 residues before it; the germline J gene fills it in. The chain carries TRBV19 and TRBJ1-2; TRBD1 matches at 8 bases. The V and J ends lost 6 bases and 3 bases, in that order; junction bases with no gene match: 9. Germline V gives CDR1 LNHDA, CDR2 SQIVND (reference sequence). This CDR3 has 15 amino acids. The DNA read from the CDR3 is TGTGCCAGTAGGCGGGGCGGACAGGGCGACTATGGC. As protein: CASRRGGQGDYG. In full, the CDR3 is CASRRGGQGDYGYTF.

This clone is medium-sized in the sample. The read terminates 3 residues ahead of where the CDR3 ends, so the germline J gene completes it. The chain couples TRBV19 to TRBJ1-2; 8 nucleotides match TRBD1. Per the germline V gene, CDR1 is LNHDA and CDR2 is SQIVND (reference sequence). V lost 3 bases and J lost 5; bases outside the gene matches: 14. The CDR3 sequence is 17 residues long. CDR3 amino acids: CASSITGQGRTGYGYTF. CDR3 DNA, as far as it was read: TGTGCCAGTAGTATTACCGGACAGGGTCGGACGGGGTATGGC.

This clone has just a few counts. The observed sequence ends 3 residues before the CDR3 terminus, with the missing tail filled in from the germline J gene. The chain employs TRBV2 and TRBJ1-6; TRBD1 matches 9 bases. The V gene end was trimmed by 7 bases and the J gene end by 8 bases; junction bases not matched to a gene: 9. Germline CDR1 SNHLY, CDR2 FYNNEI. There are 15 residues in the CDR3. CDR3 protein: CASTLTGGLYSPLHF. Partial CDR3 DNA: TGTGCCAGCACTCTAACAGGGGGCCTTTATTCACCC.

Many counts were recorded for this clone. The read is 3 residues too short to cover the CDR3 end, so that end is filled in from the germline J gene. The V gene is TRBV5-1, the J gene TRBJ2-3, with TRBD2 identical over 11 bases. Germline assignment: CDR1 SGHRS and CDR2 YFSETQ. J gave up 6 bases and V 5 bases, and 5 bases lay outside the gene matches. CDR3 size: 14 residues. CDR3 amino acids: CASRVGTSGDTQYF. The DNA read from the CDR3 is TGCGCCAGCAGAGTCGGGACTAGCGGCGATACG.

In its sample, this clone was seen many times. The CDR3 spells CASSLRGGPQAMSSGELFF. CDR3 DNA, as far as it was read: TGCGCCAGCAGCCTAAGGGGGGGCCCCCAAGCGATGTCTTCTGGGGAG. The V gene is TRBV5-1, the J gene TRBJ2-2; tentatively, D is TRBD2 (7 bases). The read stops 3 residues short of the end of the CDR3; the missing end is completed from the germline J gene. Trimming left V 4 bases short and J 8 bases short, with 30 bases between. The CDR3 is 19 residues long. The germline gives CDR1 SGHRS, CDR2 YFSETQ.